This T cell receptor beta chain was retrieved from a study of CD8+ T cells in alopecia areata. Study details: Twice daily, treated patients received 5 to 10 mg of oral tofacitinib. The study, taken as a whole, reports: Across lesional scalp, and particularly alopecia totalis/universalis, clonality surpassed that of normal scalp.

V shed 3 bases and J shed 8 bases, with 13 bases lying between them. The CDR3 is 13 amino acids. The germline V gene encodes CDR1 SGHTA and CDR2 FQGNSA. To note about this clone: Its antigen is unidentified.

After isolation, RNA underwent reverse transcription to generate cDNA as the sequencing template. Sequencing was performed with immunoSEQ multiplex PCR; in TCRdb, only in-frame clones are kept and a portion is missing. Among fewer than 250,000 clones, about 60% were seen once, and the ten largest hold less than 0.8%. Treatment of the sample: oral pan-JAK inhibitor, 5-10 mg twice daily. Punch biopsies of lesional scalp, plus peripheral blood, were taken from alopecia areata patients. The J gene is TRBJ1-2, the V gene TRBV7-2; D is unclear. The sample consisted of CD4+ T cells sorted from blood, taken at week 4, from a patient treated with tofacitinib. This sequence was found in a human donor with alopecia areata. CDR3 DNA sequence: TGTGCCAGCAGCTTCATCGGGGATTCGGGCTACACCTTC. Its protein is CASSFIGDSGYTF.